This TCR beta chain derives from a study of cytomegalovirus exposure and HLA in healthy donors. Primers for the PCR totalled 60 Vbeta and 13 Jbeta. Measured with immunoSEQ multiplex PCR; TCRdb has only the in-frame clones, and not every one. The sample table includes roughly 120,000 clones. Regarding this clone: Its antigen remains unknown.

Study-wide results and caveats: The study carried out a later analysis of TCR beta sequences. It associated around 17,000 of them with specific HLA alleles at a false discovery rate of 0.05.

V gave up 5 bases and J gave up 0 bases, with 14 bases separating them. The CDR3 has 15 residues. Germline assignment: CDR1 LNHDA and CDR2 SQIVND (reference sequence). This receptor was identified in a man in his forties or fifties in good health and CMV-seropositive. The genes are TRBV19 and TRBJ2-7, with D maybe TRBD2 (6 bases). Sequencing used PBMCs. The CDR3 nucleotides are TGTGCCAGTAGTTCCTCGGGACTTCTCTCCTACGAGCAGTACTTC. It translates to CASSSSGLLSYEQYF. Combining the CDR3 with reference TRBV19 and TRBJ2-7 gives the whole variable domain DGGITQSPKYLFRKEGQNVTLSCEQNLNHDAMYWYRQDPGQGLRLIYYSQIVNDFQKGDIAEGYSVSREKKESFPLTVTSAQKNPTAFYLCASSSSGLLSYEQYFGPGTRLTVT.